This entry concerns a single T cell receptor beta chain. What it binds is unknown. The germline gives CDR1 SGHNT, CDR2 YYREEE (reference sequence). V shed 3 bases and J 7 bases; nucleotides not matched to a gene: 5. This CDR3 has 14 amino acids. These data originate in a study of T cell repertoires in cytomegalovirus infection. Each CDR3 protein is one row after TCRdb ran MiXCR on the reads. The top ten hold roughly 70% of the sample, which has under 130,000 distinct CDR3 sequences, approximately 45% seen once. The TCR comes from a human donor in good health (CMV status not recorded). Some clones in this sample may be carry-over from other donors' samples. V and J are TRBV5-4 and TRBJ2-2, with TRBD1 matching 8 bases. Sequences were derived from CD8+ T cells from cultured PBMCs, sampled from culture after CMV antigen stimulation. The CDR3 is CASSSSGGGGELFF. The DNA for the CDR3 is TGTGCCAGCAGCTCCTCAGGGGGCGGCGGGGAGCTGTTTTTT.